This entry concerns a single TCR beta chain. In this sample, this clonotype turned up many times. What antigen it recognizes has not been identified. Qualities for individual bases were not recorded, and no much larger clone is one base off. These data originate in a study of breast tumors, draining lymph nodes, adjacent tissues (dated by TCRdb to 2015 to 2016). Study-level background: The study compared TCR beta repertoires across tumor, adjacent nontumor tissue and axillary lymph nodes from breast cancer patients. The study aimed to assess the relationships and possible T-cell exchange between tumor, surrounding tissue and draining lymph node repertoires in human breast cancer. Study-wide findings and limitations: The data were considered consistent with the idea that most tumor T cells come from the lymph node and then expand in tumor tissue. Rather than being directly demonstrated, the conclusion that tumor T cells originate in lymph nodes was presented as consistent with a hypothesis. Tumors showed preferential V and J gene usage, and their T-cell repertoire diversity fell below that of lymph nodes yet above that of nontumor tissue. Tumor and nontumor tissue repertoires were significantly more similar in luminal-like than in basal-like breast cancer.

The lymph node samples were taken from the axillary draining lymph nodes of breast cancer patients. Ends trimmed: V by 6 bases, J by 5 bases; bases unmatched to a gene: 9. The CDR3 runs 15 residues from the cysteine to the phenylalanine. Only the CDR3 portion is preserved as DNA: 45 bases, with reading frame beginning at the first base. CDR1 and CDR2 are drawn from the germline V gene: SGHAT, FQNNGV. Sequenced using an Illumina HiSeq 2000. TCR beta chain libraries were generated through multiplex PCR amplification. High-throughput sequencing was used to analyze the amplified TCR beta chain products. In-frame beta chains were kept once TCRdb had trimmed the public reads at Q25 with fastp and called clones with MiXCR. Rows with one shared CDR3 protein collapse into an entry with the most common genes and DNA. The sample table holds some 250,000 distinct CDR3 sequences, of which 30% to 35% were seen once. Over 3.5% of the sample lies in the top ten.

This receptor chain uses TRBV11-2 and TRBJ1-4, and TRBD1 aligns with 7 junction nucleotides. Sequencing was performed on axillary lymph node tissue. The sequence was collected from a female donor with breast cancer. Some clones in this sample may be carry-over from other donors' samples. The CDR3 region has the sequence CASRGTGTENEKLFF. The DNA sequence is TGTGCCAGCAGGGGGACCGGGACAGAGAATGAAAAACTGTTTTTT.